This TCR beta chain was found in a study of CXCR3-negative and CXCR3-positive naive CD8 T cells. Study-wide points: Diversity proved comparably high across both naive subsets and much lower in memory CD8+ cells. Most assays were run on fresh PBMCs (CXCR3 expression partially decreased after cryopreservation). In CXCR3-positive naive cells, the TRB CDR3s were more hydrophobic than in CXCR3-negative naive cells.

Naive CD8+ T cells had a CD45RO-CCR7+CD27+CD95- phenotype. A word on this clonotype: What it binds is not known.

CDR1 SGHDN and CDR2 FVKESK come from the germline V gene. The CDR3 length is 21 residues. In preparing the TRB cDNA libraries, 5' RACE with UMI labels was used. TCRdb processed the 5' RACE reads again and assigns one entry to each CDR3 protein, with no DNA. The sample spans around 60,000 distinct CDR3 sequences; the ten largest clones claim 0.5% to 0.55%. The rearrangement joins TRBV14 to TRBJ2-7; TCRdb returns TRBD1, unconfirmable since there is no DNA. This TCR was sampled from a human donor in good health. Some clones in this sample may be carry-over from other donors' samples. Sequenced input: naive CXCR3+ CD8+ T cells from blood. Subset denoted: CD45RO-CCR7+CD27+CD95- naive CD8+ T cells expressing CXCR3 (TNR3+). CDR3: CASSLTRGPDGARDPFYEQYF.